This passage covers 4 T cell receptor beta chains from one sample sequenced in a study of T cell responses to AZD1222 COVID-19 vaccine. Profiled with immunoSEQ multiplex PCR; TCRdb holds only in-frame clones, not every one. The sample records over 100,000 clones, roughly 86% being singletons. Here the sequenced sample was peripheral blood, taken on day 0 of AZD1222 vaccination. The receptors here all came from an adult in good health.

The chain employs TRBV10-3 and TRBJ1-6; TRBD1 matches at 8 bases. After removal of 6 bases from V and 5 bases from J, the junction contained 6 bases not matched to a gene. Per the germline V gene, CDR1 is ENHRY and CDR2 is SYGVKD. The CDR3 covers 15 residues. The CDR3 DNA reads as TGTGCCATCAGAACCGGGACAGGAGATAATTCACCCCTCCACTTT. This codes for CAIRTGTGDNSPLHF.

This chain connects TRBV10-3 to TRBJ2-5; 7 positions agree with TRBD2. This CDR3 is 16 amino acids long. The trim removed 0 bases at V and 2 bases at J, leaving 6 bases unmatched. Germline CDR1 is ENHRY and CDR2 is SYGVKD. CDR3 region: CAISESTLAAQETQYF. The DNA for the CDR3 is TGTGCCATCAGTGAGTCGACGCTAGCGGCTCAAGAGACCCAGTACTTC.

The chain couples TRBV4-2 to TRBJ1-2, with a possible D match to TRBD1 (6 bases). The CDR3 totals 17 residues. V gave up 0 bases and J gave up 0 bases, with 14 bases separating them. Per germline, CDR1 LGHNA and CDR2 YNFKEQ. The CDR3 DNA follows: TGTGCCAGCAGCCAAGAATTGAGGACAGCGCCTAACTATGGCTACACCTTC. This encodes CASSQELRTAPNYGYTF.

This clone was seen a single time. The V call is TRBV9, the J call TRBJ1-4; D might be TRBD1 (6 bases). The germline V and J ends were trimmed by 3 bases and 6 bases, with 12 bases remaining between them. Germline loops: CDR1 SGDLS, CDR2 YYNGEE. The CDR3 spans 14 residues. This CDR3 is CASSAGGGYEKLFF. CDR3 bases: TGTGCCAGCAGCGCGGGGGGCGGTTATGAAAAACTGTTTTTT.